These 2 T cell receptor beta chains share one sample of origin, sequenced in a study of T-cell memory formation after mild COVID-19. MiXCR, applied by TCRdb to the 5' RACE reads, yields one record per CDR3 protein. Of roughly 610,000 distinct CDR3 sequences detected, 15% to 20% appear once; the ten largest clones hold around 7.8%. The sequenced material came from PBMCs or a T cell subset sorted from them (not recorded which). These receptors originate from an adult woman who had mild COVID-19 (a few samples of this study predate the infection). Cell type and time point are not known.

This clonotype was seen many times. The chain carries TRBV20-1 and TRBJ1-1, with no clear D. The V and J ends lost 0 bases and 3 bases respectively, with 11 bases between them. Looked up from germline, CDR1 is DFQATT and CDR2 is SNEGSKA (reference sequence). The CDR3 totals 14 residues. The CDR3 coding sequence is TGCAGTGCTAGAGATCGAGTACGGTACACTGAAGCTTTCTTT. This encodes CSARDRVRYTEAFF.

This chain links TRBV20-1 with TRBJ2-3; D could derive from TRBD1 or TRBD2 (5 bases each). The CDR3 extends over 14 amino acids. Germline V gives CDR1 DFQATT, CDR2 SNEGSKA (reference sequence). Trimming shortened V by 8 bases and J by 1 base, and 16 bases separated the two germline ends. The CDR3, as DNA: TGCAGTCTCCGAGGGACGGGTGGCACAGATACGCAGTATTTT. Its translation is CSLRGTGGTDTQYF.